A selection of T cell receptor beta chains follows, all from one sample in a study of cytotoxic CD8 clonotypes in ibrutinib-treated CLL. Assay: immunoSEQ multiplex PCR; the TCRdb copy retains only in-frame clones and omits some. The table records 30,000 to 50,000 clones, 68% of them present only once. Sequenced material: PBMCs, taken at disease progression, from a patient treated with ibrutinib. The receptors stem from a human donor with chronic lymphocytic leukemia. Both conserved end residues are trimmed from each CDR3. The D gene is left open where the match is weak.

CDR3aa	v_gene	d_gene
ASGDRVGLGYGYT	TRBV27	TRBD1
ASSLGGLDYGYT	TRBV5-4	NA
ASSGSSYEQY	TRBV11-3	NA
ATGQGAYREVTEAF	TRBV10-3	TRBD1
ASSYSPGAEAF	TRBV6-6	NA
ASSFPYTPNTEAF	TRBV11-3	NA
ASSYRVGNTEAF	TRBV6-5	NA
ASSLFRVYDTQY	TRBV11-1	NA
ASSLRYLMNTEAF	TRBV7-8	NA
ASSRELGGPGNTIY	TRBV4-3	NA
ASSLGNEQF	TRBV27	NA
ASSLEDRVSGNTIY	TRBV7-6	TRBD1